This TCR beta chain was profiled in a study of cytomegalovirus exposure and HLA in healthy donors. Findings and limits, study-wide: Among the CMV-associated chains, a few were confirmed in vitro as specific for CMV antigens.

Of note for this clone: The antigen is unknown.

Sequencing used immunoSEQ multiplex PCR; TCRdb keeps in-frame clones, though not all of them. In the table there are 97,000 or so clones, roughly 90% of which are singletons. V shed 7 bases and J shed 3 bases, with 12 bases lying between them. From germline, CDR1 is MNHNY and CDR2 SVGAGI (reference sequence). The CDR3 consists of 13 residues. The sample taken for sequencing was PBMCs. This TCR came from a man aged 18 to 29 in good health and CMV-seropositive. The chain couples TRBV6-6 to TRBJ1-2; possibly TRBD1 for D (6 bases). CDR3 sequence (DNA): TGTGCCAGCAATGAGGGGGAATACTATGGCTACACCTTC. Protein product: CASNEGEYYGYTF.